The following is a T cell receptor beta chain sequence with its context. This sample is part of a study of OX40 agonist ivuxolimab in advanced cancers. The protocol was immunoSEQ multiplex PCR, while the TCRdb copy is restricted to in-frame clones and leaves out a portion. The sample lists 8,900 or so clones, 70% to 75% occurring once. The CDR3 totals 14 residues. CDR1 is SGDLS and CDR2 is YYNGEE in the germline V gene. The V end lost 2 bases, the J end lost 2 bases, and 11 bases lay between the germline ends. The receptor was isolated from an adult with an advanced solid tumor such as melanoma, head and neck, liver or kidney cancer. The J gene is TRBJ2-7, the V gene TRBV9; D may be TRBD1 or TRBD2 (5 bases each). The material sequenced was CD4+ or CD8+ T cells sorted from blood, taken in a trial of the OX40 agonist ivuxolimab. The CDR3 loop reads CASSVGTYTYEQYF. CDR3 in DNA: TGTGCCAGCAGCGTCGGGACCTATACCTACGAGCAGTACTTC.